The 30 T cell receptor beta chains below all came from one sample that was sequenced in a study of monozygotic twins with inflammatory bowel disease. TCRdb reprocessed the 5' RACE reads and reports one entry per CDR3 protein, with no DNA. This sample contains roughly 150,000 distinct CDR3 sequences. Sample: blood. These receptors originate from a human donor with ulcerative colitis or Crohn's disease, or a healthy co-twin of an affected twin (not recorded which).

The rearrangement joins TRBV6-4 to TRBJ2-3. This CDR3 spans 14 amino acids. CDR1 MRHNA and CDR2 SNTAGT come from the germline V gene. The CDR3 sequence is CASSETGGTDTQYF.

J is TRBJ2-3 and V is TRBV5-1; TCRdb returns TRBD1, unconfirmable since there is no DNA. Germline V gene sequence: CDR1 SGHRS, CDR2 YFSETQ. The CDR3 runs 15 residues. The CDR3: CASSLAGQFTDTQYF. The whole variable domain, remainder taken from reference TRBV5-1 and TRBJ2-3, is KAGVTQTPRYLIKTRGQQVTLSCSPISGHRSVSWYQQTPGQGLQFLFEYFSETQRNKGNFPGRFSGRQFSNSRSEMNVSTLELGDSALYLCASSLAGQFTDTQYFGPGTRLTVL.

The chain is built from TRBV28 and TRBJ1-5. The CDR3 loop spans 12 amino acids. In germline, CDR1 is MDHEN, CDR2 SYDVKM. The CDR3 spells CASSLPNQPQHF.

V and J are TRBV5-1 and TRBJ2-5; TCRdb's assignment of TRBD2 cannot be checked, as there is no DNA. Per the germline V gene, CDR1 is SGHRS and CDR2 is YFSETQ. This CDR3 region has 17 residues. The chain's CDR3 is CASLQGLAGLYQETQYF.

The CDR3 loop is CSARSQGASYNEQFF. The J gene is TRBJ2-1, the V gene TRBV20-1; without DNA, the TCRdb call of TRBD1 cannot be checked. The V gene's germline CDR1 is DFQATT and CDR2 SNEGSKA (reference sequence). CDR3 length: 15 amino acids.

The genes are TRBV24-1 and TRBJ1-2. The CDR3 contains 13 residues. Germline-derived CDR1 and CDR2 are KGHDR and SFDVKD. CDR3 protein: CATSERGTALFTF.

This chain connects TRBV5-1 to TRBJ2-1; TCRdb gives TRBD2 as the D gene, but with no DNA this cannot be confirmed. The germline CDR1 and CDR2 sequences are SGHRS and YFSETQ. CDR3 length: 17 amino acids. This CDR3 reads CASSPMTSGRRYNEQFF.

This chain joins TRBV20-1 and TRBJ2-2; the TCRdb call, TRBD2, lacks DNA for checking. The CDR3 contains 15 residues. Looked up from germline, CDR1 is DFQATT and CDR2 is SNEGSKA (reference sequence). The chain's CDR3 is CSARGLAGRTGELFF.

The chain combines TRBV6-5 with TRBJ2-1; the TRBD2 assignment by TCRdb is unverifiable without DNA. The CDR3 consists of 12 residues. The germline V gene encodes CDR1 MNHEY and CDR2 SVGAGI. The CDR3 sequence: CASSPSVGEQFF.

The chain links TRBV30 to TRBJ2-1; TCRdb's assignment of TRBD1 cannot be checked, as there is no DNA. Germline lookup yields CDR1 GTSNPN and CDR2 SVGIG (reference sequence). The CDR3 length is 15 residues. This chain's CDR3 is CAWAGVRGQYNEQFF.

The CDR3 is CASSSGGLAGETQYF. The rearrangement uses TRBV5-4 and TRBJ2-5; there is no DNA to check the TCRdb D call of TRBD2. Looked up from germline, CDR1 is SGHNT and CDR2 is YYREEE (reference sequence). This CDR3 has 15 residues.

V and J are TRBV6-1 and TRBJ2-5; the TCRdb call, TRBD1, lacks DNA for checking. The germline CDR1 and CDR2 sequences are MNHNS and SASEGT. This CDR3 comprises 14 residues. CDR3 loop: CASSVGGQQETQYF.

The rearrangement joins TRBV11-1 to TRBJ2-3. CDR1 and CDR2 (germline): SGHAT, FQDESV (reference sequence). The CDR3 totals 14 residues. The CDR3 loop is CASSLRVGQDTQYF.

The genes are TRBV27 and TRBJ1-1. Germline V gene sequence: CDR1 MNHEY, CDR2 SMNVEV (reference sequence). The CDR3 runs to 13 residues. The CDR3 is CASTSWRDTEAFF.

The chain recombines TRBV27 with TRBJ2-1; checking the TCRdb D call of TRBD2 is not possible without DNA. Germline values: CDR1 MNHEY, CDR2 SMNVEV (reference sequence). The CDR3 has 15 amino acids. The CDR3 sequence: CASSQAVSSYNEQFF.

The CDR3 sequence is CASSLLGASLEQYF. The rearrangement links TRBV7-2 to TRBJ2-7; TCRdb calls TRBD1, which cannot be checked without DNA. The germline CDR1 and CDR2 sequences are SGHTA and FQGNSA. The CDR3 extends over 14 amino acids.

This chain uses TRBV7-9 with TRBJ2-3; the TCRdb D gene call, TRBD2, has no DNA to confirm it. The CDR3 has 12 amino acids. Per germline, CDR1 SEHNR and CDR2 FQNEAQ (reference sequence). The CDR3 loop reads CATSGATDTQYF.

V and J are TRBV28 and TRBJ1-3; TCRdb selects TRBD1, and the lack of DNA leaves this call unchecked. The germline CDR1 and CDR2 sequences are MDHEN and SYDVKM. The CDR3 contains 13 residues. CDR3 sequence reads: CASNPQGANTIYF.

The chain joins TRBV7-2 to TRBJ1-2; the D call from TCRdb, TRBD1, cannot be confirmed without DNA. The CDR3 is made up of 13 amino acids. The germline V gene has CDR1 SGHTA and CDR2 FQGNSA. Here the CDR3 reads CASSSLGDYGYTF.

This chain connects TRBV13 to TRBJ2-7; TCRdb calls TRBD1, which cannot be checked without DNA. The CDR3 runs to 14 residues. Germline V gene data show CDR1 as PRHDT and CDR2 as FYEKMQ (reference sequence). The CDR3 reads CASSVRDLGGEQYF.

The chain has TRBV29-1 and TRBJ1-3; TCRdb's assignment of TRBD1 cannot be checked, as there is no DNA. CDR3 length equals 13 residues. Germline V CDR1 and CDR2: SQVTM, ANQGSEA. The CDR3 here is CSGWSTGGNTIYF.

The chain combines TRBV24-1 with TRBJ2-1; TCRdb calls TRBD2, which cannot be checked without DNA. The CDR3 loop spans 16 amino acids. Germline CDR1 is KGHDR and CDR2 is SFDVKD. The chain's CDR3 is CATSDVTSGRNNEQFF.

The chain carries TRBV28 and TRBJ2-2; no DNA is available, so the TRBD2 call from TCRdb remains unchecked. Germline loops: CDR1 MDHEN, CDR2 SYDVKM. The CDR3 has 16 residues. The CDR3 sequence is CASSLVASGNTGELFF.

V and J are TRBV5-1 and TRBJ1-6; TCRdb selects TRBD1, and the lack of DNA leaves this call unchecked. The CDR3 extends over 19 amino acids. Germline CDR1 is SGHRS and CDR2 is YFSETQ. The CDR3 is CASSQTPQTTGGINSPLHF.

The chain has TRBV28 and TRBJ2-1; no DNA is available, so the TRBD1 call from TCRdb remains unchecked. This CDR3 comprises 12 residues. Per germline, CDR1 MDHEN and CDR2 SYDVKM. The CDR3 loop is CAASRDFNEQFF.

The V and J genes are TRBV6-5 and TRBJ1-3. Per the germline V gene, CDR1 is MNHEY and CDR2 is SVGAGI. The CDR3 contains 19 residues. The CDR3 here is CASSFWPSLETISGNTIYF.

The rearrangement joins TRBV7-8 to TRBJ2-7. The CDR3 has 16 residues. From germline, CDR1 is SGHVS and CDR2 FQNEAQ. The CDR3 here is CASSLVGTGARHEQYF.

This chain links TRBV5-1 with TRBJ2-3; the D gene TCRdb calls, TRBD1, cannot be checked with no DNA. CDR3 length equals 15 residues. CDR1 SGHRS and CDR2 YFSETQ come from the germline V gene. CDR3: CASSHGGRSTDTQYF.

V is TRBV7-6 and J is TRBJ2-1. The germline V gene has CDR1 SGHVS and CDR2 FNYEAQ. This CDR3 is built from 13 residues. This chain's CDR3 is CASSLAARHEQFF.

The V gene is TRBV10-3, the J gene TRBJ1-1. CDR1 and CDR2 (germline): ENHRY, SYGVKD. The CDR3 runs 15 residues. CDR3 sequence reads: CAISRLAAENTEAFF.